The 29 T cell receptor beta chains below were found in one sample sequenced in a study of HIV-infected patients and healthy controls. All unsorted peripheral T cells were captured because whole blood was used without fractionation. cDNA was made from about 500 ng RNA using alpha and beta constant primers. Each of the alpha and beta chains got its own library through chain-specific third strand synthesis with indices. TCRdb called the 5' RACE reads again in MiXCR, with one record for every CDR3 protein. The sample holds some 7,800 distinct CDR3 sequences, 6% to 7.5% seen once. Sequenced here: blood, sampled before antiretroviral therapy. The receptors here all came from an adult with HIV infection.

The chain has TRBV10-3 and TRBJ2-1; D might be TRBD1 or TRBD2, each matching 6 bases. V lost 3 bases, J lost 8 bases, and 29 bases lay in between. In germline, CDR1 is ENHRY, CDR2 SYGVKD. The CDR3 sequence is 19 residues long. CDR3 loop: CAISDPREGGLGEVHEQFF. The CDR3 DNA reads TGTGCCATCAGTGACCCGAGAGAAGGGGGGCTGGGGGAAGTCCATGAGCAGTTCTTC.

This clonotype showed up many times. The chain combines TRBV5-1 with TRBJ2-1, with a tentative D call TRBD1 (6 bases). Germline V gives CDR1 SGHRS, CDR2 YFSETQ. The CDR3 sequence is 16 residues long. Trimming left V 3 bases short and J 1 base short, with 14 bases between. The CDR3 DNA sequence: TGCGCCAGCAGCTCCCAAACAGGGATTTCCTACAATGAGCAGTTCTTC. Encoded protein: CASSSQTGISYNEQFF.

This clonotype was seen at least ten times. The rearrangement joins TRBV5-1 to TRBJ1-2, with 8 positions matching TRBD1. Germline loops: CDR1 SGHRS, CDR2 YFSETQ. CDR3 length: 13 amino acids. Trimming took 4 bases from V and 4 from J; bases not matched to a gene: 3. DNA of the CDR3: TGCGCCAGCAGCGCGGGACAGGTCTATGGCTACACCTTC. Encoded protein: CASSAGQVYGYTF.

This clonotype occurred many times. This chain uses TRBV29-1 with TRBJ1-1; D is perhaps TRBD1 (5 bases). This CDR3 spans 13 amino acids. The V end was cut by 7 bases, the J end by 6 bases, with 18 bases between. Germline V gene lookup returns CDR1 SQVTM and CDR2 ANQGSEA. The CDR3 nucleotides are TGCAGCGCTTCCCTGACAGACCGACCTGAAGCTTTCTTT. Amino acids: CSASLTDRPEAFF.

This clonotype was seen ten or more times. CDR3 bases: TGCAGTGCGCCCCTTCAAGGACGGAACTATGGCTACACCTTC. Encoded protein: CSAPLQGRNYGYTF. The V gene is TRBV20-1, the J gene TRBJ1-2, with D unresolved. The CDR3 covers 14 residues. Trimming took off 6 bases at V and 2 bases at J, with 16 bases between the two ends. CDR1 and CDR2 from the germline V gene are DFQATT and SNEGSKA (reference sequence).

The gene calls are TRBV6-1 and TRBJ1-4; maybe TRBD1 (5 bases). The length of the CDR3 is 15 residues. The germline V gene encodes CDR1 MNHNS and CDR2 SASEGT. The V end lost 7 bases, the J end lost 0 bases, and 12 bases lay between the germline ends. CDR3 protein: CASKFEGATNEKLFF. DNA for the CDR3: TGTGCCAGCAAGTTCGAAGGGGCAACTAATGAAAAACTGTTTTTT.

This clonotype was recorded many times. The V call is TRBV7-2, the J call TRBJ2-3, with 12 bases fitting TRBD2. The J segment lost 1 base and the V segment lost 0 bases, leaving 11 bases of the junction unmatched. The CDR3 length is 20 residues. Germline CDR1 and CDR2: SGHTA and FQGNSA. The DNA for the CDR3 is TGTGCCAGCAGCTTAGCCCTAGCGGGGGGGCCAGGGCTAGGCACAGATACGCAGTATTTT. This encodes CASSLALAGGPGLGTDTQYF.

This clonotype appeared many times. The chain combines TRBV29-1 with TRBJ2-5, with 7 positions matching TRBD1. This CDR3 has 15 amino acids. Germline V gives CDR1 SQVTM, CDR2 ANQGSEA. J was trimmed by 1 base and V by 0 bases; bases with no gene match: 5. CDR3 sequence reads: CSVEDGDSPQETQYF. As DNA, the CDR3 is TGCAGCGTTGAAGATGGGGACAGTCCCCAAGAGACCCAGTACTTC. The whole variable domain, filled in from reference TRBV29-1 and TRBJ2-5, reads SAVISQKPSRDICQRGTSLTIQCQVDSQVTMMFWYRQQPGQSLTLIATANQGSEATYESGFVIDKFPISRPNLTFSTLTVSNMSPEDSSIYLCSVEDGDSPQETQYFGPGTRLLVL.

This clonotype is medium-sized by share. The V call is TRBV6-5, the J call TRBJ2-2; no firm D call. V lost 5 bases to trimming and J lost 7 bases, with 17 bases between them. Germline CDR1 is MNHEY and CDR2 is SVGAGI. CDR3 length equals 15 residues. The CDR3 DNA sequence: TGTGCCAGCAGTCACAGACGGATAGGGATCGGGGAGCTGTTTTTT. It encodes CASSHRRIGIGELFF.

This clonotype has a single count. The chain uses TRBV3-1 and TRBJ2-3, with TRBD1 matching over 8 bases. After removal of 11 bases from V and 2 bases from J, the junction contained 9 bases not matched to a gene. The CDR3 is 14 residues long. The germline V gene has CDR1 LGHDT and CDR2 YNNKEL (reference sequence). This CDR3 reads CAAAGTGLTDTQYF. CDR3 nucleotides: TGTGCCGCGGCAGGGACAGGACTCACAGATACGCAGTATTTT.

Many counts were recorded for this clonotype. V gene TRBV7-9 combines with J gene TRBJ1-1; 10 bases are shared with TRBD1. J was trimmed by 7 bases and V by 3 bases; bases with no gene match: 17. The V gene's germline CDR1 is SEHNR and CDR2 FQNEAQ (reference sequence). CDR3 length: 18 residues. The CDR3 sequence is CASSFVFSGRQGAIEAFF. CDR3 nucleotide sequence: TGTGCCAGCAGCTTCGTCTTTAGCGGGAGACAGGGGGCGATTGAAGCTTTCTTT.

This clonotype is termed medium-sized. The rearrangement uses TRBV3-1 and TRBJ1-4; D remains ambiguous. The CDR3 runs to 13 residues. Germline V lookup: CDR1 LGHDT, CDR2 YNNKEL (reference sequence). V gave up 1 base and J gave up 8 bases, with 8 bases separating them. This CDR3 is CASSQAATEKLFF. CDR3 sequence (DNA): TGTGCCAGCAGCCAAGCAGCAACGGAAAAACTGTTTTTT.

This clonotype was seen repeatedly, ten times or more. The chain links TRBV2 to TRBJ1-1; TRBD1 agrees at 11 bases. The germline V gene has CDR1 SNHLY and CDR2 FYNNEI. The V gene end was trimmed by 6 bases and the J gene end by 10 bases; junction bases not matched to a gene: 10. CDR3 length equals 14 residues. CDR3 DNA: TGTGCCAGCAGCCGCCCCCGGACAGGGGGCGTAGCTTTCTTT. Translated, it gives CASSRPRTGGVAFF.

The table lists this clonotype with many counts. The chain is built from TRBV11-1 and TRBJ2-7, with D possibly matching TRBD1 (6 bases). Looked up from germline, CDR1 is SGHAT and CDR2 is FQDESV (reference sequence). The CDR3 length is 15 residues. Trimming shortened V by 2 bases and J by 0 bases, and 11 bases separated the two germline ends. CDR3 sequence: CASSLLPGASYEQYF. In DNA form, the CDR3 reads TGTGCCAGCAGCTTATTGCCAGGGGCCTCCTACGAGCAGTACTTC.

This clonotype was seen at least ten times. V usage is TRBV7-2 and J usage is TRBJ2-3, with D possibly matching TRBD2 (5 bases). The CDR3 extends over 12 amino acids. Deletions cut 5 bases from V and 8 bases from J, with 11 bases between. In germline, CDR1 is SGHTA, CDR2 FQGNSA. The CDR3 sequence is CASSRLEGTQYF. The CDR3 nucleotides are TGTGCCAGCAGCCGCTTAGAGGGTACGCAGTATTTT.

This clonotype was recorded at least ten times. The rearrangement uses TRBV7-9 and TRBJ2-4; 9 positions match TRBD1. Germline CDR1 SEHNR, CDR2 FQNEAQ (reference sequence). CDR3 length: 17 residues. With 5 bases clipped from V and 0 bases from J, the junction kept 8 bases outside the gene matches. The CDR3 DNA reads as TGTGCCAGCAGCCCCCCGGGACAGGGAGTAGCCAAAAACATTCAGTACTTC. Translating it yields CASSPPGQGVAKNIQYF.

This clonotype was picked up a small number of times. The rearrangement uses TRBV12-3 or TRBV12-4 and TRBJ2-2, with 13 bases lining up with TRBD2. This CDR3 has 16 amino acids. Trimming took 6 bases from V and 6 from J; bases not matched to a gene: 7. This CDR3 reads CASSRRLAGGPGELFF. The CDR3 nucleotides read TGTGCCAGCAGCAGGAGACTAGCGGGGGGCCCCGGGGAGCTGTTTTTT.

This clonotype was observed at least ten times. The chain combines TRBV12-3 or TRBV12-4 with TRBJ1-1; tentative D call: TRBD1 (6 bases). This CDR3 contains 14 residues. V was cut by 4 bases and J by 4 bases, with 13 bases left in between. The CDR3 here is CASSSTGHFTEAFF. The CDR3 region has the DNA TGTGCCAGCAGTTCCACAGGGCACTTCACTGAAGCTTTCTTT.

This clonotype is medium-sized in the sample. The chain combines TRBV7-9 with TRBJ1-6, with 7 bases identical to TRBD1. The V segment lost 3 bases and the J segment 7 bases; nucleotides outside the gene matches: 9. The CDR3 runs to 16 residues. Germline V lookup: CDR1 SEHNR, CDR2 FQNEAQ (reference sequence). The CDR3 is CASSLVGQLKNSPLHF. The CDR3 DNA reads TGTGCCAGCAGCTTGGTGGGACAGCTTAAGAATTCACCCCTCCACTTT.

There are a few counts of this clonotype. The gene calls are TRBV28 and TRBJ1-3; D possibly corresponds to TRBD1 (5 bases). V lost 5 bases to trimming and J lost 8 bases, with 7 bases between them. The CDR3 loop spans 11 amino acids. In germline, CDR1 is MDHEN, CDR2 SYDVKM. CDR3 bases: TGTGCCAGCAGTATAGGGGACACCATATATTTT. Translating it yields CASSIGDTIYF. The whole variable domain, remainder taken from reference TRBV28 and TRBJ1-3, is DVKVTQSSRYLVKRTGEKVFLECVQDMDHENMFWYRQDPGLGLRLIYFSYDVKMKEKGDIPEGYSVSREKKERFSLILESASTNQTSMYLCASSIGDTIYFGEGSWLTVV.

This clonotype is classed as medium-sized. The rearrangement uses TRBV29-1 and TRBJ2-1; no firm D call. The germline V and J ends were trimmed by 6 bases and 0 bases, with 3 bases remaining between them. CDR3 length: 11 amino acids. CDR1 is SQVTM and CDR2 is ANQGSEA in the germline V gene. CDR3 nucleotide sequence: TGCAGCGTAGACTCCTACAATGAGCAGTTCTTC. Its protein is CSVDSYNEQFF.

This clonotype was recorded at least ten times. V is TRBV20-1 and J is TRBJ2-5, with 12 bases fitting TRBD2. Germline V gene lookup returns CDR1 DFQATT and CDR2 SNEGSKA (reference sequence). Trimming removed 5 bases from V and 4 bases from J; junction bases left unmatched: 8. This CDR3 has 15 residues. CDR3 region: CSAPLAGGSGETQYF. In DNA form, the CDR3 reads TGCAGTGCTCCCCTAGCGGGGGGGTCTGGAGAGACCCAGTACTTC.

This clonotype was observed many times. The CDR3 is CASSPWDGFTDTQYF. CDR3 nucleotides: TGCGCCAGCAGCCCGTGGGACGGCTTCACAGATACGCAGTATTTT. This chain joins TRBV5-1 and TRBJ2-3; TRBD1 or TRBD2 may be the D gene (5 bases each). Per the germline V gene, CDR1 is SGHRS and CDR2 is YFSETQ. Between the trimmed V and J ends, which lost 4 bases and 2 bases, there was a span of 14 bases. The CDR3 loop spans 15 amino acids.

This clonotype appeared many times. The chain employs TRBV12-3 or TRBV12-4 and TRBJ1-1; 8 bases match TRBD1. After removal of 6 bases from V and 1 base from J, the junction contained 13 bases not matched to a gene. CDR3 size: 17 residues. CDR3 protein: CASRPHPDREKNTEAFF. Here the CDR3 DNA reads TGTGCCAGCAGGCCCCATCCGGACAGGGAAAAGAACACTGAAGCTTTCTTT.

This clonotype is judged medium-sized. V gene TRBV15 combines with J gene TRBJ2-3; 12 bases agree with TRBD2. The V gene's germline CDR1 is LNHNV and CDR2 YYDKDF (reference sequence). This CDR3 comprises 16 residues. The V and J ends lost 0 bases and 6 bases, in that order; junction bases with no gene match: 4. The DNA for the CDR3 is TGTGCCACCAGCAGAGAGGCTAGCGGGGGGGCGGATACGCAGTATTTT. Residues: CATSREASGGADTQYF.

This clonotype was counted at least ten times. The gene calls are TRBV7-3 and TRBJ2-1; 11 bases are a match to TRBD2. V dropped 2 bases and J dropped 8; count of bases not matched to a gene: 14. Germline values: CDR1 SGHTA, CDR2 FQGTGA. This CDR3 has 18 residues. The CDR3 DNA follows: TGTGCCAGCAGCTTAGTTGTTAGCGGGGGGGCCAGTAGCTATGAGCAGTTCTTC. This encodes CASSLVVSGGASSYEQFF.

In its sample, this clonotype was seen many times. The J gene is TRBJ2-1, the V gene TRBV27; tentative D call: TRBD2 (7 bases). V lost 4 bases and J lost 6, with 16 bases in between. Germline lookup yields CDR1 MNHEY and CDR2 SMNVEV (reference sequence). The CDR3 runs 15 residues. As DNA, the CDR3 is TGTGCCAGCAGTTCTGGGAGGGGGAGTTTCAATGAGCAGTTCTTC. Protein: CASSSGRGSFNEQFF.

This clonotype was observed many times. V gene TRBV7-9 combines with J gene TRBJ2-5; unclear D gene. The V gene lost 3 bases and the J gene lost 2 bases, with 10 bases spanning the gap. The CDR3 contains 14 residues. In germline, CDR1 is SEHNR, CDR2 FQNEAQ (reference sequence). The CDR3 reads CASSFLTSQETQYF. The CDR3 bases are TGTGCCAGCAGCTTTCTTACAAGTCAAGAGACCCAGTACTTC.

By share, this clonotype ranks as medium-sized. The V and J genes are TRBV6-5 and TRBJ1-1; TRBD1 agrees at 7 bases. The V gene end was trimmed by 4 bases and the J gene end by 2 bases; junction bases not matched to a gene: 4. This CDR3 comprises 14 residues. Germline V gives CDR1 MNHEY, CDR2 SVGAGI. CDR3 sequence reads: CASSWGQSNTEAFF. The DNA of the CDR3 is TGTGCCAGCAGTTGGGGACAGAGTAACACTGAAGCTTTCTTT.